A selection of T cell receptor beta chains follows, all from one sample in a study of CD8+ T cells in alopecia areata. The assay was immunoSEQ multiplex PCR, and TCRdb's table has in-frame clones only and misses some. This sample has roughly 150,000 clones, with roughly 60% found just once. Input material: CD4+ T cells sorted from blood. These receptors were taken from a human donor in good health. Both conserved end residues are part of each CDR3. A D gene is named only where the DNA matches it firmly. Only some rows state a clone size, as once, few, many or a class for expanded clones.

cdr3_aa cdr3_nt j_call d_call v_call clone_size
CASSSLGLARETQYF TGTGCCAGCAGCTCGCTAGGACTAGCGAGAGAGACCCAGTACTTC TRBJ2-5 TRBD2 TRBV11-2 .
CASRVDSLSNQPQHF TGCGCCAGCAGGGTGGACAGTCTTAGCAATCAGCCCCAGCATTTT TRBJ1-5 . TRBV5-1 few
CSVALFSQQAQYF TGCAGCGTTGCCCTCTTCTCCCAACAGGCCCAGTACTTC TRBJ2-5 . TRBV29-1 .
CASLNPSGSEQFF TGTGCCAGCCTTAATCCTAGCGGTAGCGAGCAGTTCTTC TRBJ2-1 TRBD2 TRBV28 .
CATSRDYRGNYGYTF TGTGCCACCAGCAGAGATTACAGGGGGAACTATGGCTACACCTTC TRBJ1-2 TRBD1 TRBV15 .
CASSYLTGGQPQHF TGTGCCAGCAGTTACCTGACAGGGGGCCAGCCCCAGCATTTT TRBJ1-5 TRBD1 TRBV28 .
CASSSAGTDTQYF TGTGCCAGCAGCTCCGCGGGCACAGATACGCAGTATTTT TRBJ2-3 . TRBV7-9 .
CASSHGQGGGYTF TGCGCCAGCAGCCACGGACAGGGAGGAGGCTACACCTTC TRBJ1-2 TRBD1 TRBV5-1 .
CASSWGTGTNYGYTF TGTGCCAGCAGTTGGGGGACAGGGACCAACTATGGCTACACCTTC TRBJ1-2 TRBD1 TRBV28 .
CAWSVMLGSNTEAFF TGTGCCTGGAGTGTAATGCTAGGGTCGAACACTGAAGCTTTCTTT TRBJ1-1 . TRBV30 .
CASSPREAAYEQFF TGCGCCAGCAGTCCCCGGGAGGCTGCCTATGAGCAGTTCTTC TRBJ2-1 TRBD2 TRBV23-1 .
CASGDVYGYTF TGTGCCAGCGGGGACGTCTATGGCTACACCTTC TRBJ1-2 . TRBV6-6 .
CASSEGLAKNIQYF TGTGCCAGCAGTGAAGGGCTAGCCAAAAACATTCAGTACTTC TRBJ2-4 . TRBV2 few
CAISESTGQPQHF TGTGCCATCAGTGAGTCGACTGGACAGCCCCAGCATTTT TRBJ1-5 . TRBV10-3 .
CASRKGDSHYGYTF TGTGCCAGCAGGAAGGGGGACAGTCACTATGGCTACACCTTC TRBJ1-2 TRBD1 TRBV2 many
CASGRGTQGDTQYF TGTGCCAGCGGGCGTGGGACCCAGGGAGATACGCAGTATTTT TRBJ2-3 . TRBV6-5 .
CASRGTGSYEQYF TGTGCCAGCAGGGGTACAGGGTCCTACGAGCAGTACTTC TRBJ2-7 . TRBV11-2 .